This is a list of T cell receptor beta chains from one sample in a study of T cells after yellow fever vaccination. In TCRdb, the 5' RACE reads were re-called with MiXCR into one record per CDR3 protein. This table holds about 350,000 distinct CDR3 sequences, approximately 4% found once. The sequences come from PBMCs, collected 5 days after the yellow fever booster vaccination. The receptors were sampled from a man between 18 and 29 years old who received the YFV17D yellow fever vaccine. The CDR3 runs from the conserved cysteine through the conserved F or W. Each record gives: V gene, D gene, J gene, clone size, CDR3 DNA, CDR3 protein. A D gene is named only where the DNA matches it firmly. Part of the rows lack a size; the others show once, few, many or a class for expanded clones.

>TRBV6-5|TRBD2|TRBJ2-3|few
TGTGCCAGCAGTTACAGCATGGGTCGGGGACTAGCGTCGGCAGATACGCAGTATTTT
CASSYSMGRGLASADTQYF
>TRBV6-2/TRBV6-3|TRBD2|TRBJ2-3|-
TGTGCCAGCAGTTACTGGCGGGGGGCCGTCGATACGCAGTATTTT
CASSYWRGAVDTQYF
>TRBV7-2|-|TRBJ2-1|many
TGTGCCAGCAGCTTTCGCCCAGGGGTCCCCTATTCCTACAATGAGCAGTTCTTC
CASSFRPGVPYSYNEQFF
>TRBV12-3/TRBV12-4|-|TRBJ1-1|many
TGTGCCAGCAGTCAAAATATGAACACTGAAGCTTTCTTT
CASSQNMNTEAFF
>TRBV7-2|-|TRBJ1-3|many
TGTGCCAGCAGCTTAGTCTGGTTCCAGAGCTCTGGAAACACCATATATTTT
CASSLVWFQSSGNTIYF
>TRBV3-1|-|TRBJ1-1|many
TGTGCCAGCAGCCAAGCCAGGGTGGCTTTCTTT
CASSQARVAFF
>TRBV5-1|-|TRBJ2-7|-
TGCGCCAGCAGCTTGGTACCAGGGCCATACGAGCAGTACTTC
CASSLVPGPYEQYF
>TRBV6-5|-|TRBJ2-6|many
TGTGCCAGCAGTTTCATGAGCTCTGGGGCCAACGTCCTGACTTTC
CASSFMSSGANVLTF
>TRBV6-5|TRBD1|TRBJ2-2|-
TGTGCCAGCAGACTACAGGGGGGAGATACCGGGGAGCTGTTTTTT
CASRLQGGDTGELFF
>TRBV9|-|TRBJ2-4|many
TGTGCCAGCAGCCCCAGGATGGGCGACGGAAACATTCAGTACTTC
CASSPRMGDGNIQYF
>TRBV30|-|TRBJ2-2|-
TGTGCCTGGAGTGCGGGGCCCCGGACCGGGGAGCTGTTTTTT
CAWSAGPRTGELFF
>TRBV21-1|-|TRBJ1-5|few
TGTGCCAGAGAGAGCAGGTGGGGCGAGTTTGTCCGACCGAATCAGCCCCAGCATTTT
CARESRWGEFVRPNQPQHF
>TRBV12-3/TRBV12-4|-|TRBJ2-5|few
TGTGCCAGCAGCCCCTATCACCAGGGTTGGGAGACCCAGTACTTC
CASSPYHQGWETQYF
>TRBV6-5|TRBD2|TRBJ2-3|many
TGTGCCAGCAGTTCCTTGGGACTAGCGGTCTCTAGCACAGATACGCAGTATTTT
CASSSLGLAVSSTDTQYF
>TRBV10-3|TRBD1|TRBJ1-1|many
TGTGCCATCAGCCTCACAGGGGGGACTGAAGCTTTCTTT
CAISLTGGTEAFF
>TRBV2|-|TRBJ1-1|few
TGTGCCAGCAGTGAGGTTAACGGGCCGGGGGCTTTCTTT
CASSEVNGPGAFF
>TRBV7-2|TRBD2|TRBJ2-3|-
TGTGCCAGCAGCCCTCAGGGAGGGGCGGATACGCAGTATTTT
CASSPQGGADTQYF
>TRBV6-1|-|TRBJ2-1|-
TGTGCCAGCAGTGATTATCGGGGCAATGAGCAGTTCTTC
CASSDYRGNEQFF
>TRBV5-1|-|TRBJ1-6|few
TGCGCCAGCAGCTTGGGTGCGGCGGGTGAAAATTCACCCCTCCACTTT
CASSLGAAGENSPLHF
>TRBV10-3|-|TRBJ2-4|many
TGTGCCATCAGTGAGGGGAGAGGGACCAAAAACATTCAGTACTTC
CAISEGRGTKNIQYF
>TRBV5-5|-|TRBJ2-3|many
TGTGCCAGCAGCTTGGCCCCAGGGCGAAGAACAGATACGCAGTATTTT
CASSLAPGRRTDTQYF
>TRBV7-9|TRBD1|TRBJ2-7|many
TGTGCCAGCAGCCGAGACAGGGGAAATGAGCAGTACTTC
CASSRDRGNEQYF
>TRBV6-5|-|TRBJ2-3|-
TGTGCCAGTGGCCACGGGGATACGCAGTATTTT
CASGHGDTQYF
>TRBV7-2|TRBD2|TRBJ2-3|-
TGTGCCAGCAGCATCTCAGGCGGGGGGGCATCAGATACGCAGTATTTT
CASSISGGGASDTQYF
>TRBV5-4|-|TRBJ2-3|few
TGTGCCAGCAGCTTTTCCTCCGGCACAGATACGCAGTATTTT
CASSFSSGTDTQYF
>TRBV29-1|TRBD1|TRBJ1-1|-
TGCAGCGGACACAGACAGGGGGGAACTGAAGCTTTCTTT
CSGHRQGGTEAFF
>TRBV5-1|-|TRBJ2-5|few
TGCGCCAGCAGCGGGGGACATATGCAAGAGACCCAGTACTTC
CASSGGHMQETQYF
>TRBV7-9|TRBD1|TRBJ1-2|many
TGTGCCAGCAGCTCCCGACAGGGCCCACTTAACTATGGCTACACCTTC
CASSSRQGPLNYGYTF
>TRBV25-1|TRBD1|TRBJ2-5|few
TGTGCCAGCAGTGATCGCAGGGGGAAGGAGACCCAGTACTTC
CASSDRRGKETQYF
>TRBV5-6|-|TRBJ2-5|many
TGTGCCAGCAGCCTTGTGGCTTCTGAGACCCAGTACTTC
CASSLVASETQYF